The rows below give T cell receptor beta chains drawn from one sample of a study of prognosis after radiotherapy for stage I lung cancer. TCRdb fed the multiplex PCR reads into MiXCR, producing one record per CDR3 protein. In the table there are roughly 30,000 distinct CDR3 sequences, approximately 51% of which are singletons. The sample in question was PBMCs, obtained before or after stereotactic body radiation therapy (not recorded which). These receptors were taken from a donor over 45 with non-small cell lung cancer. Both conserved end residues are part of each CDR3. The D gene is left open where the match is weak. Only some rows state a clone size, as once, few, many or a class for expanded clones.

abundance	v_gene	j_gene	d_gene	CDR3aa	CDR3nt
many	TRBV7-2	TRBJ2-7	NA	CASSLLPTPYEQYF	TGTGCCAGCTCCCTTCTACCTACACCATACGAGCAGTACTTC
many	TRBV19	TRBJ2-3	TRBD2	CASRASGSSGDTQYF	TGTGCCAGTCGAGCTAGCGGGAGTTCCGGTGATACGCAGTATTTT
medium-sized	TRBV6-1	TRBJ2-7	NA	CASSSDTGSEQYF	TGTGCCAGCAGCTCAGATACCGGCTCCGAGCAGTACTTC
few	TRBV9	TRBJ2-1	NA	CASSEGVGLNEQFF	TGTGCCAGCAGCGAGGGGGTCGGGTTAAATGAGCAGTTCTTC
NA	TRBV12-3/TRBV12-4	TRBJ2-3	NA	CASSLRGTTDTQYF	TGTGCCAGCAGTTTACGGGGAACGACAGATACGCAGTATTTT
medium-sized	TRBV12-3/TRBV12-4	TRBJ2-3	TRBD2	CASSPSGLPTDTQYF	TGTGCCAGCAGTCCTAGCGGGCTCCCCACAGATACGCAGTATTTT
NA	TRBV7-2	TRBJ2-3	NA	CASSLDLVTDTQYF	TGTGCCAGCAGCTTAGACCTAGTCACAGATACGCAGTATTTT
NA	TRBV14	TRBJ1-1	NA	CASSQGTGGGGTEAFF	TGTGCCAGCAGCCAAGGGACCGGGGGGGGGGGCACTGAAGCTTTCTTT
many	TRBV30	TRBJ1-1	NA	CAWGHPNTEAFF	TGTGCCTGGGGGCACCCGAACACTGAAGCTTTCTTT
NA	TRBV11-2	TRBJ2-1	NA	CASSFQFGGGNEQFF	TGTGCCAGCAGCTTTCAATTCGGGGGAGGCAATGAGCAGTTCTTC
NA	TRBV6-1	TRBJ2-1	TRBD2	CASNLRERYNEQFF	TGTGCCAGCAACCTGCGGGAGCGGTACAATGAGCAGTTCTTC
NA	TRBV12-3/TRBV12-4	TRBJ2-7	NA	CASSSLNYEQYF	TGTGCAAGCAGTTCTTTAAACTACGAGCAGTACTTC
many	TRBV20-1	TRBJ1-5	NA	CSARLPGSTVQPQHF	TGCAGTGCTAGATTACCAGGGTCGACGGTTCAGCCCCAGCATTTT
medium-sized	TRBV20-1	TRBJ2-2	TRBD2	CSARDQSGRADTGELFF	TGCAGTGCTAGAGATCAAAGCGGGAGGGCCGACACCGGGGAGCTGTTTTTT
NA	TRBV7-6	TRBJ2-7	NA	CASGLARGNEQYF	TGTGCCAGCGGCTTAGCGCGAGGGAACGAGCAGTACTTC
NA	TRBV3-1	TRBJ2-7	NA	CASSPDLLVYEHYF	TGTGCCAGCAGCCCGGACCTACTAGTGTACGAGCATTACTTC
NA	TRBV7-2	TRBJ1-1	NA	CASSKVRDRWNLGEAFF	TGTGCCAGCAGCAAGGTGAGAGACAGGTGGAATTTGGGTGAAGCTTTCTTT
many	TRBV30	TRBJ1-3	NA	CACTRGPGNTIYF	TGTGCCTGCACCAGGGGTCCTGGAAACACCATATATTTT
many	TRBV6-2/TRBV6-3	TRBJ2-5	NA	CASSYRQETQYF	TGTGCCAGCAGTTATCGTCAAGAGACCCAGTACTTC
once	TRBV19	TRBJ2-1	NA	CASAGPTLSSYNEQFF	TGTGCCAGTGCTGGCCCCACGCTTAGCTCCTACAATGAGCAGTTCTTC
NA	TRBV19	TRBJ2-1	NA	CASNAGVWDEQFF	TGTGCCAGTAATGCGGGTGTTTGGGATGAGCAGTTCTTC
NA	TRBV6-2/TRBV6-3	TRBJ2-2	NA	CACRGWANTGELFF	TGTGCCTGCCGTGGTTGGGCTAACACCGGGGAGCTGTTTTTT
many	TRBV20-1	TRBJ2-7	TRBD1	CSAREGTRTGGYEQYF	TGCAGTGCTAGAGAGGGGACCAGGACAGGGGGCTACGAGCAGTACTTC
once	TRBV5-1	TRBJ2-2	NA	CASSLDSANTGELFF	TGCGCCAGCAGCTTGGACAGTGCGAACACCGGGGAGCTGTTTTTT
many	TRBV7-6	TRBJ2-3	NA	CASSLARGDTQYF	TGTGCCAGCAGCTTGGCCCGAGGGGATACGCAGTATTTT
many	TRBV27	TRBJ1-2	TRBD1	CASSRQTGTGGHGYTF	TGTGCCAGCAGTCGACAAACCGGGACAGGGGGTCATGGCTACACCTTC
NA	TRBV11-2	TRBJ2-1	TRBD1	CASSSYTGAILRSYNEQFF	TGTGCCAGCAGCTCATACACAGGGGCAATTCTTCGGTCCTACAATGAGCAGTTCTTC
NA	TRBV20-1	TRBJ1-1	NA	CSARPGGNTEAFF	TGCAGTGCTAGACCTGGAGGGAACACTGAAGCTTTCTTT
NA	TRBV9	TRBJ2-7	TRBD2	CASSASSGIDEQYF	TGTGCCAGCAGCGCAAGTAGCGGGATAGACGAGCAGTACTTC
many	TRBV9	TRBJ1-4	NA	CASSGSRGGEKLFF	TGTGCCAGCAGCGGGAGCAGGGGTGGGGAAAAACTGTTTTTT
many	TRBV6-5	TRBJ1-1	NA	CASSYRTDTEAFF	TGTGCCAGCAGTTACAGGACTGACACTGAAGCTTTCTTT
NA	TRBV11-1	TRBJ2-7	NA	CASSLFLSSSYEQYF	TGTGCCAGCAGCTTATTCCTGTCCAGCTCCTACGAGCAGTACTTC
many	TRBV9	TRBJ2-7	TRBD2	CASSVGLAGGLWTGEQYF	TGTGCCAGCAGCGTGGGACTAGCGGGAGGGCTTTGGACGGGGGAGCAGTACTTC
many	TRBV18	TRBJ2-2	TRBD2	CASSQGLAGVGGELFF	TGTGCCAGCTCACAGGGACTAGCGGGAGTCGGCGGGGAGCTGTTTTTT
many	TRBV19	TRBJ2-1	TRBD2	CASTGLAGGGTEQFF	TGTGCCAGTACAGGGCTAGCGGGAGGGGGGACTGAGCAGTTCTTC
NA	TRBV7-2	TRBJ1-2	TRBD1	CASRGTGANYGYTF	TGTGCCAGCAGGGGGACAGGAGCAAACTATGGCTACACCTTC
NA	TRBV28	TRBJ2-7	TRBD1	CASSTPGQREQYF	TGTGCCAGCAGTACCCCGGGACAGCGTGAGCAGTACTTC
once	TRBV19	TRBJ2-5	NA	CASQAVCETQYF	TGTGCCAGCCAGGCCGTGTGTGAGACCCAGTACTTC
once	TRBV20-1	TRBJ2-7	TRBD1	CSARDFVGQGEWQYF	TGCAGTGCTAGAGATTTTGTTGGACAGGGCGAATGGCAGTACTTC
NA	TRBV12-3/TRBV12-4	TRBJ1-2	NA	CASGGPGDGYGYTF	TGTGCCAGCGGGGGGCCGGGGGACGGCTATGGCTACACCTTC
many	TRBV6-1	TRBJ1-5	NA	CASRDQYSNQPQHF	TGTGCCAGCAGAGACCAATATAGCAATCAGCCCCAGCATTTT